This record covers a single TCR beta chain. J gave up 1 base and V 3 bases, and 8 bases lay outside the gene matches. The CDR3 totals 19 residues. Germline CDR1 reads SGHDT; CDR2 reads YYEEEE. Clones were read by immunoSEQ multiplex PCR, and TCRdb kept only the in-frame ones, dropping some. This table has about 97,000 clones, 65% to 75% appearing once. The data were taken from a study of radiotherapy plus CTLA-4 blockade in lung cancer. Sample: peripheral blood, taken from a patient treated with radiotherapy plus ipilimumab. The chain has TRBV5-6 and TRBJ2-3; 16 nucleotides line up with TRBD2. This clonotype was obtained from a human donor with non-small cell lung cancer who had a partial response to radiotherapy plus ipilimumab. Some clones in this sample may be carry-over from other donors' samples. CDR3 coding DNA: TGTGCCAGCAGCTCGCCTGGGGGACTAGCGGGAGGGGGCACAGATACGCAGTATTTT. Translated, it gives CASSSPGGLAGGGTDTQYF. The full variable domain, its missing parts supplied by reference TRBV5-6 and TRBJ2-3, is DAGVTQSPTHLIKTRGQQVTLRCSPKSGHDTVSWYQQALGQGPQFIFQYYEEEERQRGNFPDRFSGHQFPNYSSELNVNALLLGDSALYLCASSSPGGLAGGGTDTQYFGPGTRLTVL.